This section outlines one TCR beta chain sequence together with its context. Its antigen specificity is not known. The record has no base qualities; no much larger clone is one base away. TCR beta CDR3 regions were amplified from genomic DNA with the immunoSEQ assay, a bias-controlled multiplex PCR using V- and J-specific primers. A proprietary barcode and Illumina adapter sequences were added to the CDR3 amplicons in a second PCR step. An Illumina MiSeq instrument was used to sequence the CDR3 libraries. As for the authors' bioinformatics: Export and quality control were done with immunoSEQ Analyzer 3.0, while downstream analyses used R Bioconductor and Immunarch. Repertoire metrics were calculated using only productive rearrangements within the normalized downsampled data set. In the normalized cohort, clonotypes with more than 5 templates were defined as pathologically expanded. The Inverse Simpson Index was used to measure repertoire diversity. The non-normalized data set was used for CMV-specificity analyses so that all clonotypes could be captured. In its TCRdb copy, this immuneACCESS table keeps in-frame sequences only and misses some clones. Where compared with another copy, unresolved V genes explain less than half of these, and the others have no known cause. V and J calls plus clone size are reproduced from that table; the DNA served to infer D and trimming. The sample includes fewer than 70,000 clones, with 94% observed a single time. The ten most abundant clones make up around 1.6% of the sample.

Via the germline V gene, CDR1 is MDHEN and CDR2 SYDVKM. V lost 2 bases and J lost 0 bases; the stretch between them is 10 bases long. From the cysteine through the phenylalanine, the CDR3 covers 15 amino acids. Left in the record is the CDR3 DNA by itself, 45 bases read in frame from the first base. The sample belongs to a study of T cell clonotyping in hematopoietic cell transplantation (dated by TCRdb to the early 2020s). Regarding the research as a whole: A total of 130 or so blood samples were collected in the study from some 37 consecutive transplant recipients and their related donors. Patients were recruited between September 2015 and early 2017 and followed until September 2020 or death.

Overall study outcomes, separate from this receptor: Recipient TCR diversity fell after transplant, with pathologically expanded clonotypes rising progressively from day 30 to day 180. The sample size was limited, and because cells were not sorted, the contributions of CD4 and CD8 repertoires could not be separated. Just a small fraction of recipient repertoires overlapped with donor repertoires, and more than 95% appeared de novo at the given depth. Donor and pretransplant recipient Inverse Simpson Index values predicted broader posttransplant TCR repertoire diversity.

For TCR beta sequencing, blood samples came from the related transplant donors. Nuclei Lysis Solution was used to extract genomic DNA from fresh or cryopreserved unfractionated peripheral blood mononuclear cells. What was sequenced was peripheral blood mononuclear cells. The chain joins TRBV28 to TRBJ2-5; a weak D assignment points to TRBD2 (6 bases agree). The TCR sequence derives from a man between 45 and 60 years old in good health. Some clones in this sample may be carry-over from other donors' samples. CDR3 reads: CASSLRRGYQETQYF. The DNA sequence is TGTGCCAGCAGTTTAAGACGGGGGTACCAAGAGACCCAGTACTTC.